This TCR beta chain was found in a study of cytomegalovirus exposure and HLA in healthy donors. The PCR had 60 Vbeta and 13 Jbeta primers. Repertoires were generated with immunoSEQ multiplex PCR, while TCRdb's copy carries only in-frame clones and drops some. The data contain over 150,000 clones, 81% of them singletons. Study-wide findings and caveats: Judged likely to be a sequencing artifact was a cluster of highly shared sequence variants. Reportedly, diagnosis of cytomegalovirus status by the classifier showed high specificity and sensitivity.

This CDR3 is built from 15 residues. The V end lost 0 bases, the J end lost 1 base, and 8 bases lay between the germline ends. The germline CDR1 and CDR2 sequences are SGHDN and FVKESK. In its sample, this clone was seen a few times. Its antigen remains unknown. The source is a woman aged 45-65 years in good health and CMV-seronegative. Sequenced input: PBMCs. This chain joins TRBV14 and TRBJ2-3, with D possibly being TRBD2 (6 bases). The CDR3 loop is CASSQDLAGTDTQYF. The CDR3 DNA reads as TGTGCCAGCAGCCAAGATTTAGCGGGCACAGATACGCAGTATTTT.